The clone carrying this T cell receptor beta chain was seen a handful of times. What it recognizes is unknown. This record belongs to a study of identical twins. Findings and caveats of the study: Beta out-of-frame sequences showed weaker excess twin sharing. Invariant MAIT and iNKT cells may have partly biased zero-insertion analyses.

A universal primer site came from template switching; cDNA carried unique molecular identifiers. One entry per CDR3 protein results from TCRdb running MiXCR on the 5' RACE reads. The sample yields about 340,000 distinct CDR3 sequences, 9% to 15% seen once. Germline V gene data show CDR1 as SGHVS and CDR2 as FNYEAQ. This CDR3 contains 15 residues. Trimming took off 5 bases at V and 4 bases at J, with 16 bases between the two ends. In addition, the sample was reused for a study of yellow fever vaccine responses in identical twins. That study reports: In identical twins, vaccine T cell responses appeared partly shared and partly individual.

This rearrangement joins TRBV7-6 to TRBJ2-3; tentatively, D is TRBD2 (6 bases). The specimen was CD8+ T cells sorted from blood. The origin of this receptor is a woman under 30 in good health. The CDR3, as DNA: TGTGCCAGCAGCCCGCGTGGAGGGGACGCAGATACGCAGTATTTT. Translated: CASSPRGGDADTQYF. Based on the CDR3 plus reference TRBV7-6 and TRBJ2-3, the full variable domain is GAGVSQSPRYKVTKRGQDVALRCDPISGHVSLYWYRQALGQGPEFLTYFNYEAQQDKSGLPNDRFSAERPEGSISTLTIQRTEQRDSAMYRCASSPRGGDADTQYFGPGTRLTVL.